This TCR beta chain was sequenced for a study of blood T cell repertoires in COVID-19. Study-wide background: Collection of acute and convalescent COVID-19 samples took place in the United States, Italy and Spain. Sample material is recorded as cDNA or gDNA derived from T cells, B-cell-depleted T cells, or PBMCs.

CDR1 SGHTA and CDR2 FQGNSA come from the germline V gene. V lost 5 bases, J lost 3 bases, and 17 bases stayed unmatched. This CDR3 region has 18 residues. Here immunoSEQ multiplex PCR was the method, and the copy in TCRdb shows in-frame clones only, minus some. The profile covers 250,000 to 350,000 clones, with 88% appearing a single time and 3.5% to 4.5% taken by the ten largest. This clonotype was sampled from a woman in her fifties or sixties with active or convalescent COVID-19. The sample consisted of peripheral blood. This rearrangement joins TRBV7-2 to TRBJ2-3; TRBD2 agrees at 7 bases. CDR3 bases: TGTGCCAGCAGCACAGACTATCGGACTAGTGGGTGGACAGATACGCAGTATTTT. Translating gives CASSTDYRTSGWTDTQYF.